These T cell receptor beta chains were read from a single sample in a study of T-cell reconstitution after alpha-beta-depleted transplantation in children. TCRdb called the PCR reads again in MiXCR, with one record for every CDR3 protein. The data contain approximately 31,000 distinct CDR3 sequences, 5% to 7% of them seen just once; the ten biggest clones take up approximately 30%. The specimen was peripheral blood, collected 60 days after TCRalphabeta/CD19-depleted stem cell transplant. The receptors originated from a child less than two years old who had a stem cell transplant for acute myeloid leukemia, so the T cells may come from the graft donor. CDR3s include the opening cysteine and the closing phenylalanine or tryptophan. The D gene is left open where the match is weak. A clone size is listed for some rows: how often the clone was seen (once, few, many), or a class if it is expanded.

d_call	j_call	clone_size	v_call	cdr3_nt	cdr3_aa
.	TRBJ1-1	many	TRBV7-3	TGTGCCAGCAGCCTCGGGAGGAGAGAGGTTGACACTGAAGCTTTCTTT	CASSLGRREVDTEAFF
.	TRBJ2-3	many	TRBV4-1	TGCGCCAGCAGCCAAGATAGCCCCTTACGGGCAGATACGCAGTATTTT	CASSQDSPLRADTQYF
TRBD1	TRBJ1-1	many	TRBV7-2	TGTGCCAGCAGGGTCAGGGGGTACGACACTGAAGCTTTCTTT	CASRVRGYDTEAFF
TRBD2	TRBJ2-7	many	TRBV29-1	TGCAGCGCTAGCGGCCATGGGCTCTACGAGCAGTACTTC	CSASGHGLYEQYF
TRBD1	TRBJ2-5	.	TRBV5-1	TGCGCCAGCAGCTCGGGACAGGGGTGGACCCAGTACTTC	CASSSGQGWTQYF
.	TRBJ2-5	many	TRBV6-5	TGTGCCAGCAGTTGGATACAGGGCACGCAAGAGACCCAGTACTTC	CASSWIQGTQETQYF
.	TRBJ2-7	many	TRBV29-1	TGCAGCGTTGAACTGGGCACCGCCTACGAGCAGTACTTC	CSVELGTAYEQYF
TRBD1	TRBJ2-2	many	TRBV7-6	TGTGCCAGCAGCCCGCTAGGACAGGCCGGGCTGTTTTTT	CASSPLGQAGLFF
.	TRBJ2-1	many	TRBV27	TGTGCCAGCAGTCCCAAGTTTAACGGCTACCAATACAATGAGCAGTTCTTC	CASSPKFNGYQYNEQFF
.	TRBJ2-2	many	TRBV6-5	TGTGCCAGCAGCCCTGGGCCCGGGGAGCTGTTTTTT	CASSPGPGELFF
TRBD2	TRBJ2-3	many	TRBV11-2	TGTGCCAGCAGCGAACTAGCGGGGGGCCAAGATACGCAGTATTTT	CASSELAGGQDTQYF
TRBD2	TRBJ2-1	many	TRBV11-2	TGTGCCAGCAGCTTAAACTTAGCGGGGGGGTACAATGAGCAGTTCTTC	CASSLNLAGGYNEQFF
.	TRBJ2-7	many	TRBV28	TGTGCCAGCATCGAGGCAGCAACCTACGAGCAGTACTTC	CASIEAATYEQYF
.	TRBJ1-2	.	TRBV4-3	TGCGCCAGCAGCCCTTCCATGAGGGCCTACTATGGCTACACCTTC	CASSPSMRAYYGYTF
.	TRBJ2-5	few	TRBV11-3	TGTGCCAGCAGCTTAGCGGACAGGAGGGGGGAGACCCAGTACTTC	CASSLADRRGETQYF